The source of this T cell receptor (beta chain) is a study of response to subunit inactivated influenza vaccine. Using its own MiXCR run on the RT-PCR reads, TCRdb lists one record per CDR3 protein. This table has 150,000 or so distinct CDR3 sequences, 11% appearing once. The CDR3 has 18 amino acids. The germline gives CDR1 KGHSH, CDR2 LQKENI. Trimming stripped 4 bases from V and 1 base from J, with 19 bases between. The specimen comprised non-naive T cells sorted from PBMCs, sampled roughly 45 days after vaccination. The receptor was derived from a man aged 50-60 years who received an inactivated influenza vaccine. This chain connects TRBV18 to TRBJ2-2; no firm D call. CDR3: CASSLGVRWTGNTGELFF. The CDR3 region has the DNA TGTGCCAGCTCACTAGGAGTACGATGGACGGGGAACACCGGGGAGCTGTTTTTT.